This is a list of T cell receptor beta chains from one sample in a study of cytomegalovirus exposure and HLA in healthy donors. Sequencing used immunoSEQ multiplex PCR; TCRdb keeps in-frame clones, though not all of them. The table shows about 200,000 clones, with roughly 84% occurring only once. Sequenced sample: PBMCs. All receptors derive from a man over 45 in good health and CMV-seronegative. Both conserved end residues are part of each CDR3. A D gene is named only where the DNA matches it firmly. For some rows the clone size is stated as once, few or many, or as a class when expanded; others skip it.

CDR3 DNA	CDR3 protein	D gene	V gene	J gene	clone size
TGTGCCAGCAGAACCCAGGACAGGGCGAACGAGCAGTACTTC	CASRTQDRANEQYF	TRBD1	TRBV28	TRBJ2-7	once
TGTGCCAGCACCCCAGGCGGGACAGGTGCTGTTTGGCCCCAGCATTTT	CASTPGGTGAVWPQHF	TRBD1	TRBV27	TRBJ1-5	few
TGTGCCAGCAGCCCCGGGCAGGGTCGTGGCTACACCTTC	CASSPGQGRGYTF	NA	TRBV6-1	TRBJ1-2	NA
TGTGCCAGCAGCGGAGGGGGGGGAGGGCCAGGCAATGAGCAGTTCTTC	CASSGGGGGPGNEQFF	NA	TRBV9	TRBJ2-1	once
TGTGCCAGCTCACCGGTCGGACAGAGCCGCTACGAGCAGTACTTC	CASSPVGQSRYEQYF	NA	TRBV18	TRBJ2-7	NA
TGCAGCCCGACTCTAGCGGACCTTACAGATACGCAGTATTTT	CSPTLADLTDTQYF	TRBD2	TRBV29-1	TRBJ2-3	NA
TGTGCCAGCAGAACCCAAGGCGAGGAGAACACTGAAGCTTTCTTT	CASRTQGEENTEAFF	NA	TRBV6-5	TRBJ1-1	once
TGTGCCAGCAGCTTAGCGGGAGGGCTCTACGAGCAGTACTTC	CASSLAGGLYEQYF	TRBD2	TRBV7-9	TRBJ2-7	NA
TGTGCCAGCAGTTACCTGACAGGGCTTGATACGCAGTATTTT	CASSYLTGLDTQYF	TRBD1	TRBV6-5	TRBJ2-3	NA
TGTGCCAGCAGCAACCGACAGGGGGAATCGGGCTACACCTTC	CASSNRQGESGYTF	NA	TRBV21-1	TRBJ1-2	NA
TGTGCCAGCTCACCACCAAGGACAGGGGTGGTCACAGATACGCAGTATTTT	CASSPPRTGVVTDTQYF	TRBD1	TRBV18	TRBJ2-3	NA
TGTGCCAGCAGCTTTTCAGCGGGAGGAACAGATACGCAGTATTTT	CASSFSAGGTDTQYF	TRBD2	TRBV7-9	TRBJ2-3	NA
TGTGCCAGCAGTTTATATGGTAGCGGGGTTTACGAGCAGTACTTC	CASSLYGSGVYEQYF	TRBD2	TRBV27	TRBJ2-7	NA
TGCGCCAGCAGCTTGAGACTAGCGGGATTCCTCTACGAGCAGTACTTC	CASSLRLAGFLYEQYF	TRBD2	TRBV5-1	TRBJ2-7	once
TGTGCCTGGAGTGTAGGGACAGGATCTAATGAGCAGTTCTTC	CAWSVGTGSNEQFF	TRBD1	TRBV30	TRBJ2-1	few
TGTGCCAGCAGCGTAGAGGGACAGGTGAATCAGCCCCAGCATTTT	CASSVEGQVNQPQHF	TRBD1	TRBV9	TRBJ1-5	NA
TGTGCCAGCAGTTTCACAGGAAATACGCAGTATTTT	CASSFTGNTQYF	NA	TRBV27	TRBJ2-3	NA
TGTGCCAGCAGATACCGAGGTGGAACCATGGGCGAGCAGTACTTC	CASRYRGGTMGEQYF	NA	TRBV27	TRBJ2-7	NA
TGTGCCAGCAGCGCTACAGTCGCGCCCCGTGAAGCTTTCTTT	CASSATVAPREAFF	NA	TRBV5-5	TRBJ1-1	few
TGTGCCAGCAGTGATTCATTGGACAGTCCCATGAACACTGAAGCTTTCTTT	CASSDSLDSPMNTEAFF	NA	TRBV6-1	TRBJ1-1	NA
TGTGCCAGCAGCTTGGGTCGGGTCAGCCCTCTGGGGGCCAACGTCCTGACTTTC	CASSLGRVSPLGANVLTF	NA	TRBV5-6	TRBJ2-6	NA
TGCGCCAGCAGCTTGGTTGGGGGCATAACAGATACGCAGTATTTT	CASSLVGGITDTQYF	NA	TRBV5-1	TRBJ2-3	NA
TGCAGCGTACAACACAGGGGGTCCACTGAAGCTTTCTTT	CSVQHRGSTEAFF	TRBD1	TRBV29-1	TRBJ1-1	once
TGTGCCAGCAGCCAGGGCAGGCCCCTCGCAGATACGCAGTATTTT	CASSQGRPLADTQYF	NA	TRBV14	TRBJ2-3	NA
TGCAGCGTTCGGCAGGGGCCTCTATACGAGCAGTACTTC	CSVRQGPLYEQYF	NA	TRBV29-1	TRBJ2-7	few
TGTGCCAGCAGCCGGGACAGGAAACCCTACGAGCAGTACTTC	CASSRDRKPYEQYF	TRBD1	TRBV9	TRBJ2-7	once
TGCGCCAGCAGCGGAATGACAGATAACTATGGCTACACCTTC	CASSGMTDNYGYTF	NA	TRBV5-1	TRBJ1-2	NA
TGTGCCAGCAGCCGACTAGCGGGTGCTAGCTCCTACAATGAGCAGTTCTTC	CASSRLAGASSYNEQFF	TRBD2	TRBV7-8	TRBJ2-1	NA
TGTGCCAGCATCCCAGGGACTAGCGGGAAGTCTGGGGCCAACGTCCTGACTTTC	CASIPGTSGKSGANVLTF	TRBD2	TRBV5-4	TRBJ2-6	NA
TGTGCCAGCAATCCCGGACAGGGTGCCTACGAGCAGTACTTC	CASNPGQGAYEQYF	TRBD1	TRBV6-1	TRBJ2-7	NA
TGCGCCAGCAGTCAAGGCAGGAAGTACTCCTACGAGCAGTACTTC	CASSQGRKYSYEQYF	NA	TRBV23-1	TRBJ2-7	NA
TGCGCCAGCAGTTTATTATCGAATGAGCAGTTCTTC	CASSLLSNEQFF	NA	TRBV28	TRBJ2-1	once
TGTGCCAGCAGTGAGATAGGAACAGGGGTCACCGGGGAGCTGTTTTTT	CASSEIGTGVTGELFF	TRBD1	TRBV2	TRBJ2-2	NA
TGTGCCAGCAGCCAAGGGGAGGGGGGCTCCTACGAGCAGTACTTC	CASSQGEGGSYEQYF	NA	TRBV4-2	TRBJ2-7	NA
TGTGCCAGCAGCCCACAGGTTTTAAAGGGTTCCTACGAGCAGTACTTC	CASSPQVLKGSYEQYF	NA	TRBV7-8	TRBJ2-7	once
TGTGCCAGCAGTCCCCGCCAGGGGGTTATTAATGAGCAGTTCTTC	CASSPRQGVINEQFF	TRBD1	TRBV27	TRBJ2-1	NA
TGCGCCAGCAGCTTGGAGTCGGCGGGAGTAAATGAGCAGTTCTTC	CASSLESAGVNEQFF	TRBD2	TRBV5-1	TRBJ2-1	once
TGTGCCAGCAGACCCGACAGGGGACCCTACAATGAGCAGTTCTTC	CASRPDRGPYNEQFF	TRBD1	TRBV5-5	TRBJ2-1	few
TGTGCCACAGCGGACAGTTCGAACACCGGGGAGCTGTTTTTT	CATADSSNTGELFF	NA	TRBV15	TRBJ2-2	NA
TGTGCCAGCAGTTTTCCCGGGACTAGCGGGAGAACAGATACGCAGTATTTT	CASSFPGTSGRTDTQYF	TRBD2	TRBV28	TRBJ2-3	NA
TGCGCCAGCAGCGGATCAGGGGTACCGGAAAAACTGTTTTTT	CASSGSGVPEKLFF	NA	TRBV5-1	TRBJ1-4	NA
TGTGCCAGCAGCCTAACTAGGAGCAATGAGCAGTTCTTC	CASSLTRSNEQFF	NA	TRBV7-2	TRBJ2-1	NA